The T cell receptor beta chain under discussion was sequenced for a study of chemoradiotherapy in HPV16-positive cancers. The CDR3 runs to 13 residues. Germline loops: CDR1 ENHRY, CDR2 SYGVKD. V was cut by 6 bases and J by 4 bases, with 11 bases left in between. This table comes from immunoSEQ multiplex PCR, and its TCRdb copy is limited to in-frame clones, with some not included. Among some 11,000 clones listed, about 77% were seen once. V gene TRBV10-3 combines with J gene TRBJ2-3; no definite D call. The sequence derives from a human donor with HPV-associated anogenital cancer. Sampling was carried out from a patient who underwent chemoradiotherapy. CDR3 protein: CAIRNVAADTQYF. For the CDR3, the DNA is TGTGCCATCAGGAACGTAGCCGCAGATACGCAGTATTTT.